These 6 T cell receptor beta chains were all obtained from the same sample, sequenced in a study of Ad26.COV2.S vaccination and SARS-CoV-2 variants (dated by TCRdb to the early 2020s). Libraries were constructed by the immunoSEQ multiplex PCR assay. TCRdb retrieved this table from immuneACCESS and kept in-frame rearrangements only. Not all clones are present; in checked studies, unresolved V genes account for under half, and no reason is known for the remainder. For this sample there are around 320,000 clones; around four fifths appear just once. The ten biggest clones cover 2.1% of the sample. In the paper's terms, the treatment or condition label means: some 20 received Ad26.COV2.S at low or high dose, single or two shots; several received placebo; per-sample allocation not given. For vaccine and placebo recipients, the sequenced repertoires came from samples collected on day 63 after the first injection.

Source: peripheral blood, taken in a trial of Ad26.COV2.S vaccine versus placebo. Receptors originate from a person between 18 and 60 years old who received the Ad26.COV2.S COVID-19 vaccine or a placebo.

This chain connects TRBV19 to TRBJ1-5; 9 positions agree with TRBD1. Germline V CDR1 and CDR2: LNHDA, SQIVND (reference sequence). The length of the CDR3 is 15 residues. Germline trimming cut 5 bases from V and 5 bases from J; bases unmatched to any gene: 7. CDR3: CASSGGTGTYQPQHF. The CDR3 bases are TGTGCCAGTAGTGGCGGGACAGGGACCTATCAGCCCCAGCATTTT.

This chain connects TRBV5-1 to TRBJ2-5, with D tentatively TRBD2 (7 bases). The germline CDR1 and CDR2 sequences are SGHRS and YFSETQ. V was pared by 4 bases and J by 0 bases, with 16 bases between. The CDR3 has 16 residues. The CDR3 spells CASSPSGGLYQETQYF. DNA for the CDR3: TGCGCCAGCAGCCCTTCGGGGGGCTTGTACCAAGAGACCCAGTACTTC.

The V and J genes are TRBV3-1 (or the pseudogene TRBV3-2) and TRBJ1-5, with a tentative D call TRBD1 (6 bases). The CDR3 runs 14 residues. Trimming removed 1 base at V and 9 bases at J, with 13 bases between. CDR1 and CDR2 (germline): LGHDT, YNNKEL (reference sequence). CDR3 coding DNA: TGTGCCAGCAGCCAAGGGGAGGGGGGTTGGCCCCAGCATTTT. This codes for CASSQGEGGWPQHF.

The CDR3 spells CASSYSGRELFF. The CDR3 region has the DNA TGTGCCAGCAGTTACTCGGGGAGGGAGCTGTTTTTT. The gene calls are TRBV6-6 and TRBJ2-2; no clear D. Germline CDR1 is MNHNY and CDR2 is SVGAGI (reference sequence). This CDR3 is 12 amino acids long. Trimming stripped 0 bases from V and 9 bases from J, with 5 bases between.

This clone appeared many times. The chain joins TRBV12-3 or TRBV12-4 to TRBJ1-1; D is unresolved. CDR3 length equals 12 residues. V was pared by 6 bases and J by 11 bases, with 16 bases between. CDR3 nucleotide sequence: TGTGCCAGCAGCCCGCCGGGAGTTTGGGCTTTCTTT. Residues: CASSPPGVWAFF.

The chain couples TRBV2 to TRBJ2-3; 10 positions agree with TRBD2. CDR1 SNHLY and CDR2 FYNNEI come from the germline V gene. The CDR3 totals 14 residues. The junction had 7 bases not matched to a gene; V was cut back by 7 bases and J by 6 bases. DNA of the CDR3: TGTGCCAGCACCCTAGCGGGGGTCCCGGATACGCAGTATTTT. Translation: CASTLAGVPDTQYF.